Listed below are T cell receptor beta chains from one sample, sequenced in a study of beta chain features in type 1 diabetes. Sequencing was performed with immunoSEQ multiplex PCR; in TCRdb, only in-frame clones are kept and a portion is missing. The repertoire has fewer than 110,000 clones, 28% of them found once; the top ten carry about 0.49%. The material sequenced was central memory CD4+ T cells from blood. The receptor set was obtained from a woman aged 18-29 years with type 1 diabetes. The CDR3 runs from the conserved cysteine through the conserved F or W. D genes are given only for firm matches. Some rows mark clone size as missing; the rest say once, few, many or name a class of expanded clone.

TRBJ1-1	few	TRBV18	.	CASSPPRATTGTEAFF	TGTGCCAGCTCACCCCCCAGGGCGACAACTGGAACTGAAGCTTTCTTT
TRBJ2-3	many	TRBV6-1	TRBD2	CASGAGGTDTQYF	TGTGCCAGCGGAGCGGGAGGGACAGATACGCAGTATTTT
TRBJ2-5	.	TRBV5-8	TRBD2	CASSKLAGGPRETQYF	TGTGCCAGCAGCAAACTAGCGGGAGGGCCCAGGGAGACCCAGTACTTC
TRBJ2-2	few	TRBV10-3	TRBD1	CAISAGAGGEDTGELFF	TGTGCCATCAGTGCCGGGGCAGGGGGCGAAGACACCGGGGAGCTGTTTTTT
TRBJ2-7	.	TRBV27	TRBD2	CASSLVLAGAGEQYF	TGTGCCAGCAGTTTAGTACTAGCGGGAGCTGGCGAGCAGTACTTC
TRBJ2-7	few	TRBV6-1	.	CASSVDGKSYEQYF	TGTGCCAGCAGTGTTGACGGGAAATCGTACGAGCAGTACTTC
TRBJ1-1	.	TRBV28	.	CASSLLTGNTEAFF	TGTGCCAGCAGTTTATTGACGGGGAACACTGAAGCTTTCTTT
TRBJ2-1	.	TRBV4-3	TRBD2	CASSQEGSGRAQSSYNEQFF	TGCGCCAGCAGCCAAGAGGGAAGCGGGAGGGCCCAGAGCTCCTACAATGAGCAGTTCTTC
TRBJ2-7	.	TRBV5-1	.	CASSPGGLEQYF	TGCGCCAGCAGCCCAGGGGGGCTCGAGCAGTACTTC
TRBJ2-5	few	TRBV15	.	CATQTGFAEETQYF	TGTGCCACCCAAACAGGGTTTGCCGAAGAGACCCAGTACTTC
TRBJ1-4	.	TRBV7-2	TRBD1	CASSFGQGGRTNEKLFF	TGTGCCAGCAGCTTCGGACAGGGGGGAAGAACTAATGAAAAACTGTTTTTT
TRBJ2-7	.	TRBV2	TRBD2	CASSEGGLAGSYEQYF	TGTGCCAGCAGTGAGGGTGGACTAGCGGGATCCTACGAGCAGTACTTC
TRBJ2-2	.	TRBV18	.	CASSPATGWNTGELFF	TGTGCCAGCTCACCCGCGACAGGATGGAACACCGGGGAGCTGTTTTTT
TRBJ2-5	few	TRBV27	.	CASSQGWRAYQETQYF	TGTGCCAGCAGTCAAGGGTGGCGGGCGTACCAAGAGACCCAGTACTTC
TRBJ2-1	.	TRBV5-1	.	CASSTRDWAGEQFF	TGCGCCAGCAGCACCCGGGACTGGGCTGGGGAGCAGTTCTTC